This TCR beta chain came from a study of response to subunit inactivated influenza vaccine. General study findings and limits: Few additional T cells are recruited per seasonal influenza vaccination, authors suggested.

This CDR3 comprises 13 residues. V lost 4 bases, J lost 4 bases, and 11 bases lay in between. Per germline, CDR1 SGHAT and CDR2 FQNNGV. TCRdb analysed the RT-PCR reads with MiXCR anew, one entry per CDR3 protein. The sample carries under 200,000 distinct CDR3 sequences, around 9.9% recorded once. This clonotype was counted a few times. As yet, its antigen is unknown. The receptor was isolated from a man in his fifties or sixties who received an inactivated influenza vaccine. The chain combines TRBV11-2 with TRBJ2-7, with no clear D. Material: non-naive T cells sorted from PBMCs, obtained roughly 47 days after vaccination. The DNA for the CDR3 is TGTGCCAGCAGCTCAACCTACGGTTACGAGCAGTACTTC. Amino acids: CASSSTYGYEQYF.